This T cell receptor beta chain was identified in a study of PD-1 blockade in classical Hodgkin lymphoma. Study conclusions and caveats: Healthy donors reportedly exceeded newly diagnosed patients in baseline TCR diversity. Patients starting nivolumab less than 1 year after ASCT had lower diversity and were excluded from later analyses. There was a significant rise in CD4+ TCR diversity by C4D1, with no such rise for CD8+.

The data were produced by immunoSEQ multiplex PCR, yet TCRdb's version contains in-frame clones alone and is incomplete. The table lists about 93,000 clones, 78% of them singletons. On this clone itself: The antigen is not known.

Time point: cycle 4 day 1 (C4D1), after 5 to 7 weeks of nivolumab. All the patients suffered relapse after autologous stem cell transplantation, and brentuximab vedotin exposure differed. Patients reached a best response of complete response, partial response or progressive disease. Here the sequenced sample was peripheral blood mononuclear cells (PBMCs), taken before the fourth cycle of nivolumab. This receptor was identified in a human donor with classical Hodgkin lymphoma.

The CDR3, as DNA: TGTGCCAGCAGCTTAGCGGCTAGCACAGATACGCAGTATTTT. It yields the protein CASSLAASTDTQYF. V usage is TRBV11-2 and J usage is TRBJ2-3; no definite D call. Trimming removed 1 base at V and 0 bases at J, with 5 bases between. From germline, CDR1 is SGHAT and CDR2 FQNNGV. CDR3 length equals 14 residues.